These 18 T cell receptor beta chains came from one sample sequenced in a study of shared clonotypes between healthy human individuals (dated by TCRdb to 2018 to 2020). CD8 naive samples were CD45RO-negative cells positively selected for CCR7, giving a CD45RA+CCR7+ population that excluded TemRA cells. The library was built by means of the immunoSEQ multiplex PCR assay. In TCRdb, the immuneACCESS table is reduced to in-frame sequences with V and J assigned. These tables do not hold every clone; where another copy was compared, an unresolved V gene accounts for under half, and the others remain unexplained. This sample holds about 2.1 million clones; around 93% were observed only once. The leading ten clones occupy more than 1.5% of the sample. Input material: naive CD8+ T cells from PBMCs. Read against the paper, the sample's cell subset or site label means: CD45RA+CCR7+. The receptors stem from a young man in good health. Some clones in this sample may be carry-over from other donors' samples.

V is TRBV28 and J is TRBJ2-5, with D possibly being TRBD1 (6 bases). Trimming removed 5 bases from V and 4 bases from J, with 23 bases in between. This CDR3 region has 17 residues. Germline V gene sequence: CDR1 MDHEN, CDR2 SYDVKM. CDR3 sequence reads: CASSHPLDSEGPETQYF. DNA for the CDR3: TGTGCCAGCAGTCACCCCCTGGACAGCGAAGGTCCAGAGACCCAGTACTTC.

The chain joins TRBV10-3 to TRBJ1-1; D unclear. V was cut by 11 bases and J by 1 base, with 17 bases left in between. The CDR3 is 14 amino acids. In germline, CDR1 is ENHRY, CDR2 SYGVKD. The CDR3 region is CAVSWIGRNTEAFF. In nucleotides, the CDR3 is TGTGCCGTTTCTTGGATAGGCAGGAACACTGAAGCTTTCTTT.

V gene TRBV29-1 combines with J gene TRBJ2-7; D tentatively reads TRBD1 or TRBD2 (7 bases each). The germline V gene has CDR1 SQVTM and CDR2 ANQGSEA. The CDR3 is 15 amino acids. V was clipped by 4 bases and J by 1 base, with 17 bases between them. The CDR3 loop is CSVVWMQGGSYEQYF. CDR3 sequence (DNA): TGCAGCGTTGTCTGGATGCAGGGGGGGTCCTACGAGCAGTACTTC.

CDR3 DNA: TGCGCCAGCAGCTCACTAAGGGCCGGGACAGCCACCGGGGAGCTGTTTTTT. Translated, it gives CASSSLRAGTATGELFF. The V and J genes are TRBV5-1 and TRBJ2-2; 7 bases match TRBD1. From germline, CDR1 is SGHRS and CDR2 YFSETQ. The CDR3 runs to 17 residues. V shed 3 bases and J 4 bases; nucleotides not matched to a gene: 12.

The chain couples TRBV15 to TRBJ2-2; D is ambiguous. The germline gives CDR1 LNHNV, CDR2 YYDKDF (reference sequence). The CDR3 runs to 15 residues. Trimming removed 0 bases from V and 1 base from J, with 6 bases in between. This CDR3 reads CATSRDVGNTGELFF. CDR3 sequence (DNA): TGTGCCACCAGCAGAGATGTGGGGAACACCGGGGAGCTGTTTTTT.

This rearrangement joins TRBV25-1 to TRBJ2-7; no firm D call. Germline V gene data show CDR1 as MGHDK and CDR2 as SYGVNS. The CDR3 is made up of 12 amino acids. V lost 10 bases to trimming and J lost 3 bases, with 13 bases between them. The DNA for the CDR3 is TGTGCCACCTTGACGGCCAGCTACGAGCAGTACTTC. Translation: CATLTASYEQYF.

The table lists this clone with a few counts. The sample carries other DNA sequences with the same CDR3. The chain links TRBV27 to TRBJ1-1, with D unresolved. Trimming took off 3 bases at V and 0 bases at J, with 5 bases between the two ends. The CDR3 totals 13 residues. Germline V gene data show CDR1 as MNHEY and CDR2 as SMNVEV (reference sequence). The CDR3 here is CASSFTVNTEAFF. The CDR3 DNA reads TGTGCCAGCAGTTTCACTGTGAACACTGAAGCTTTCTTT.

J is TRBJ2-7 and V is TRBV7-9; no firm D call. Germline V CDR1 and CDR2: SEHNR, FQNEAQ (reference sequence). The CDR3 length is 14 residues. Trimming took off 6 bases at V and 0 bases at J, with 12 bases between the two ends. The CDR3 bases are TGTGCCAGCAGAGAAGACCCGCGCTCCTACGAGCAGTACTTC. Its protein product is CASREDPRSYEQYF. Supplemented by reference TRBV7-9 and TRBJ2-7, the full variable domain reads DTGVSQNPRHKITKRGQNVTFRCDPISEHNRLYWYRQTLGQGPEFLTYFQNEAQLEKSRLLSDRFSAERPKGSFSTLEIQRTEQGDSAMYLCASREDPRSYEQYFGPGTRLTVT.

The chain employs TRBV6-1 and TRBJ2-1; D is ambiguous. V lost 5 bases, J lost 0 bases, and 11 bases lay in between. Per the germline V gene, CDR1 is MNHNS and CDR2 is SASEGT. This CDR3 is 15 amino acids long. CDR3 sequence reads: CASSLGRSSYNEQFF. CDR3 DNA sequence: TGTGCCAGCAGTCTGGGTCGAAGCTCCTACAATGAGCAGTTCTTC.

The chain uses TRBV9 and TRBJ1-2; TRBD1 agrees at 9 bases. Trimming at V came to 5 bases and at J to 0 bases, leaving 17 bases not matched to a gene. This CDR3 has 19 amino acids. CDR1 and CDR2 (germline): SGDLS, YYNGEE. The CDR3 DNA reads TGTGCCAGCAGGTCCCCCCAGACCGGGACAGGGTTCTCTAACTATGGCTACACCTTC. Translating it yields CASRSPQTGTGFSNYGYTF. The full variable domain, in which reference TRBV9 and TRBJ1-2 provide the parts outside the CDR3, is DSGVTQTPKHLITATGQRVTLRCSPRSGDLSVYWYQQSLDQGLQFLIQYYNGEERAKGNILERFSAQQFPDLHSELNLSSLELGDSALYFCASRSPQTGTGFSNYGYTFGSGTRLTVV.

Written as DNA, the CDR3 is TGCGCCAGCAGCCATTCCTTTGGGAAGATGCGGGCGGGCCCCTACAATGAGCAGTTCTTC. Protein sequence: CASSHSFGKMRAGPYNEQFF. The chain is built from TRBV4-3 and TRBJ2-1, with a possible D match to TRBD2 (5 bases). Deletions cut 3 bases from V and 2 bases from J, with 26 bases between. Germline CDR1 and CDR2: LGHNA and YSLEER. The CDR3 covers 20 residues.

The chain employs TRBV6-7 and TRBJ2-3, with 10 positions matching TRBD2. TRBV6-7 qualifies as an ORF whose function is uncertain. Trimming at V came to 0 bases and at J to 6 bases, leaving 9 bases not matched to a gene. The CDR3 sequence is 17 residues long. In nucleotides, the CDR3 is TGTGCCAGCAGTTACTCCTGGACTAGCGGCCTTAGGGATACGCAGTATTTT. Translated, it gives CASSYSWTSGLRDTQYF.

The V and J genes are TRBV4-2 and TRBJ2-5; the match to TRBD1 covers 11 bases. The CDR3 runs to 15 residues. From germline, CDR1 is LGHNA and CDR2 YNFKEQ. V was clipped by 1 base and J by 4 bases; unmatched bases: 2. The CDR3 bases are TGTGCCAGCAGCCAAGGGACAGGGGGCTTAGAGACCCAGTACTTC. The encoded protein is CASSQGTGGLETQYF.

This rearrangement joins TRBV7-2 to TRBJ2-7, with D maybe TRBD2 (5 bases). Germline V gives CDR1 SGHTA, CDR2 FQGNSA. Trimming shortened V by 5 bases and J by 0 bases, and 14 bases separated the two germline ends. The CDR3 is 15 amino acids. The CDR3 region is CASSPPGDVSYEQYF. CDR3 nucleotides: TGTGCCAGCAGCCCCCCCGGGGATGTCTCCTACGAGCAGTACTTC. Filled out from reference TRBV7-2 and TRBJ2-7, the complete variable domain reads GAGVSQSPSNKVTEKGKDVELRCDPISGHTALYWYRQSLGQGLEFLIYFQGNSAPDKSGLPSDRFSAERTGGSVSTLTIQRTQQEDSAVYLCASSPPGDVSYEQYFGPGTRLTVT.

The CDR3 here is CASSPGQGRDTEAFF. CDR3 nucleotides: TGTGCCAGCAGCCCCGGACAGGGAAGGGACACTGAAGCTTTCTTT. This chain joins TRBV5-5 and TRBJ1-1; TRBD1 agrees at 8 bases. Unmatched junction bases numbered 8, after V lost 4 bases and J lost 3 bases. The germline V gene has CDR1 SGHKS and CDR2 YYEKEE (reference sequence). The CDR3 totals 15 residues.

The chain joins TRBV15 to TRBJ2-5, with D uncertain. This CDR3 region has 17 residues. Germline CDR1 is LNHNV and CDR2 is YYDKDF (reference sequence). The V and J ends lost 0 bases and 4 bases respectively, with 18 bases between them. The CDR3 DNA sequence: TGTGCCACCAGCAGAGATTCCGCCGTGGCCCCGGGAGAGACCCAGTACTTC. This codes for CATSRDSAVAPGETQYF.

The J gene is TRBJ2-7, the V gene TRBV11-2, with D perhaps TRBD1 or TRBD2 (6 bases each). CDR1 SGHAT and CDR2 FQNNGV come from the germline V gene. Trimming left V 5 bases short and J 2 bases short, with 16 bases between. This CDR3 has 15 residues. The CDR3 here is CASSPGAGSTYEQYF. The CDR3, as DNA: TGTGCCAGCAGCCCAGGGGCGGGGAGCACCTACGAGCAGTACTTC.

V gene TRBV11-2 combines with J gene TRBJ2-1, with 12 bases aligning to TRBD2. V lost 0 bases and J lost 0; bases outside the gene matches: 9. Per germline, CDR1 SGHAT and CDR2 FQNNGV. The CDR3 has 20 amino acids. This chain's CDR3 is CASSLDLALAGGPSYNEQFF. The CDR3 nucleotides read TGTGCCAGCAGCTTAGATCTCGCGCTAGCGGGAGGGCCCTCCTACAATGAGCAGTTCTTC.